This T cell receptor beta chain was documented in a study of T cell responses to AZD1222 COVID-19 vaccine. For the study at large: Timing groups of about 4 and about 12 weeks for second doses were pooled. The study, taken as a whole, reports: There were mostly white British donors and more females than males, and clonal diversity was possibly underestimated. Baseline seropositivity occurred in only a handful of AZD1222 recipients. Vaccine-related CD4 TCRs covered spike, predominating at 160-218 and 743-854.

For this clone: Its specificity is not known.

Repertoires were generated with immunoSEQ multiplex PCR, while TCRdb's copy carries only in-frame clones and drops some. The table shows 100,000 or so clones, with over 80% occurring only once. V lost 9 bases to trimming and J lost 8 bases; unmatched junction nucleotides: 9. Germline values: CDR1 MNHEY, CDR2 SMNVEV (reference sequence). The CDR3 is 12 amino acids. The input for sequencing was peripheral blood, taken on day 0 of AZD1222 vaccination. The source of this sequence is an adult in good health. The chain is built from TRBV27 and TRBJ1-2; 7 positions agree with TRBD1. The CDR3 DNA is TGTGCCAGTAGACAGGGATTCAACGGCTACACCTTC. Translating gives CASRQGFNGYTF.